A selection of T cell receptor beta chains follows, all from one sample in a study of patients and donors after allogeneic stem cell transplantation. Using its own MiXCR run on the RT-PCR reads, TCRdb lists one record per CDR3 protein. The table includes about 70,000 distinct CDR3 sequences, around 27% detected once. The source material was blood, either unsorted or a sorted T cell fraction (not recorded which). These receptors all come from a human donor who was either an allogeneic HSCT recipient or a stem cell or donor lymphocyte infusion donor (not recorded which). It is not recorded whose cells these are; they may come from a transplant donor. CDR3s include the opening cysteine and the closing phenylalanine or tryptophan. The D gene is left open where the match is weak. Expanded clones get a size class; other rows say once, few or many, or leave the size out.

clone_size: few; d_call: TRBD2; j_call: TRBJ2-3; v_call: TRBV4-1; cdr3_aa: CASSQSTSGGMTDTQYF; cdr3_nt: TGCGCCAGCAGCCAATCGACTAGCGGGGGGATGACAGATACGCAGTATTTT
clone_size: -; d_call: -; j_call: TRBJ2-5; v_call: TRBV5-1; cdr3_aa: CASSLLQETQYF; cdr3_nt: TGCGCCAGCAGCTTACTACAAGAGACCCAGTACTTC
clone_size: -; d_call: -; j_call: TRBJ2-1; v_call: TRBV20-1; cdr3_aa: CSARRQHSYNEQFF; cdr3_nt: TGCAGTGCTAGAAGGCAGCACTCCTACAATGAGCAGTTCTTC
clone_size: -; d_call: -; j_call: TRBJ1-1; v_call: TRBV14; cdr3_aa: CASRAWGLNTEAFF; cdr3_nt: TGTGCCAGCAGAGCATGGGGGTTGAACACTGAAGCTTTCTTT
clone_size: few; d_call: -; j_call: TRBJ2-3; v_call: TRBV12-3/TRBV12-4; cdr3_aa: CASSPTRKSDTQYF; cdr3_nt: TGTGCCAGCAGTCCCACTAGAAAGTCAGATACGCAGTATTTT
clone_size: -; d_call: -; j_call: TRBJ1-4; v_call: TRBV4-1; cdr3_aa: CASSQEDREGEKLFF; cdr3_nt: TGCGCCAGCAGCCAAGAGGATAGGGAAGGTGAAAAACTGTTTTTT
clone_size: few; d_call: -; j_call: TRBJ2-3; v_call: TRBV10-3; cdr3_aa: CAISEKAGTNTDTQYF; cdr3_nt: TGTGCCATCAGTGAGAAGGCCGGCACCAACACAGATACGCAGTATTTT
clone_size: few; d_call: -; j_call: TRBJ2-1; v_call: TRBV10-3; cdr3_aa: CAIRAGTHNYNEQFF; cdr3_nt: TGTGCCATCAGGGCCGGGACTCACAACTACAATGAGCAGTTCTTC
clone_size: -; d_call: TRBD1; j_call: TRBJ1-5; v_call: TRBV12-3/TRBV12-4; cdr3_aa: CASRPGQGDQPQHF; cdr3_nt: TGTGCCAGCAGGCCGGGACAGGGCGATCAGCCCCAGCATTTT
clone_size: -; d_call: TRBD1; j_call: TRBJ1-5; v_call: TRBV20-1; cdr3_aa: CSAGQGMNPQPQHF; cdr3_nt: TGCAGTGCTGGACAGGGTATGAATCCTCAGCCCCAGCATTTT
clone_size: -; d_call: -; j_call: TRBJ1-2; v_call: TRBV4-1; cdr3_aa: CASSHTMGIANYGYTF; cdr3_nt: TGCGCCAGCAGCCACACAATGGGGATTGCTAACTATGGCTACACCTTC
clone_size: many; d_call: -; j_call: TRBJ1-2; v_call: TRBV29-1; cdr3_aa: CSVSSRKEGDYGYTF; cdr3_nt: TGCAGCGTATCATCCCGAAAAGAGGGGGACTATGGCTACACCTTC
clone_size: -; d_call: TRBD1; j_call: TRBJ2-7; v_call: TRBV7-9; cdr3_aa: CASSLRSQGEYEQYF; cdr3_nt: TGTGCCAGCAGCTTACGATCACAGGGGGAGTACGAGCAGTACTTC
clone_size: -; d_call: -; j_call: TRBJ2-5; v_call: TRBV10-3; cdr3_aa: CAISDFTAKTEQETQYF; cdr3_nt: TGTGCCATCAGTGATTTTACAGCCAAGACCGAACAAGAGACCCAGTACTTC
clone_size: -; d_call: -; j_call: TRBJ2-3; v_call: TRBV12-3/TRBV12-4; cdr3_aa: CASSLWEGADTQYF; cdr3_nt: TGTGCCAGCAGTTTGTGGGAGGGGGCAGATACGCAGTATTTT
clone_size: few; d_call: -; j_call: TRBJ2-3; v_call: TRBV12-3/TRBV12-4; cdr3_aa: CASSSNNQRTDTQYF; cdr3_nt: TGTGCCAGCAGTTCCAATAACCAACGCACAGATACGCAGTATTTT
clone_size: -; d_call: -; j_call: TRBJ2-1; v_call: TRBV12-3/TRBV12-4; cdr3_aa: CASSSPPGDPYNEQFF; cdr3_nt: TGTGCCAGCAGTTCCCCCCCCGGGGACCCGTACAATGAGCAGTTCTTC
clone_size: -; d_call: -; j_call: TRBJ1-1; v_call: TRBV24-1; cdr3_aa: CATSDLLGREAFF; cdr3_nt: TGTGCCACCAGTGACCTCCTGGGTCGGGAAGCTTTCTTT
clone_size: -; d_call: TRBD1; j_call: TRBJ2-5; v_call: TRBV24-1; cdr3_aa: CATEDDRGAQYF; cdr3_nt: TGTGCCACCGAAGACGACAGGGGAGCCCAGTACTTC
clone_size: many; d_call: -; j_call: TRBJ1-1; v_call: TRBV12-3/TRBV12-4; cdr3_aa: CASSHYRVTEAFF; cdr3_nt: TGTGCCAGCAGTCACTACAGGGTCACTGAAGCTTTCTTT
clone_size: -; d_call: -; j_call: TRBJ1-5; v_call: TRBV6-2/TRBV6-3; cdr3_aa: CASAPVPGVRNQPQHF; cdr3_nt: TGTGCCAGCGCCCCAGTTCCAGGGGTCCGAAATCAGCCCCAGCATTTT
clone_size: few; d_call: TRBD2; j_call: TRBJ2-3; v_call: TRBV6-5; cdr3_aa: CASSSTSAFTDTQYF; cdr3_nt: TGTGCCAGCAGTAGTACTAGCGCCTTCACAGATACGCAGTATTTT
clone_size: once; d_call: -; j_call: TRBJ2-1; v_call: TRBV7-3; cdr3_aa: CASSALNGPPSSYNEQFF; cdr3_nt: TGTGCCAGCAGCGCCCTGAATGGGCCCCCGAGCTCCTACAATGAGCAGTTCTTC
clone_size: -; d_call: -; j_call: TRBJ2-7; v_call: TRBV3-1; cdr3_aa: CASSHRTGVGYEQYF; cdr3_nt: TGTGCCAGCAGCCATAGAACGGGAGTAGGCTACGAGCAGTACTTC
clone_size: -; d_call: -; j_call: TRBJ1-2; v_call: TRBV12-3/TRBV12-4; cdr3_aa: CASSLSSRYGYTF; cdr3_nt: TGTGCCAGCAGTTTATCATCTCGCTATGGCTACACCTTC
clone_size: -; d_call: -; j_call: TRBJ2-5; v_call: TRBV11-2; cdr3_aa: CASSLGQGGLYQETQYF; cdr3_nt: TGTGCCAGCAGCTTAGGCCAGGGGGGTTTGTACCAAGAGACCCAGTACTTC
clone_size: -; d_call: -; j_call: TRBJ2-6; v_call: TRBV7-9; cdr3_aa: CASSRGSSGANVLTF; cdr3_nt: TGTGCCAGCAGCCGTGGGTCTTCCGGGGCCAACGTCCTGACTTTC
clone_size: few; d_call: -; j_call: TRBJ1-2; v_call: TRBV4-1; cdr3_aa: CASSQARGGNYGYTF; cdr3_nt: TGCGCCAGCAGCCAAGCGCGAGGGGGTAACTATGGCTACACCTTC
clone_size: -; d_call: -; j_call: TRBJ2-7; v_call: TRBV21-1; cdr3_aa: CASVQTTYEQYF; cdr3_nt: TGTGCCAGCGTACAGACGACCTACGAGCAGTACTTC
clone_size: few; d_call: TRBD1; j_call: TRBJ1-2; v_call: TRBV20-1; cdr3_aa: CSASGRTGPYYGYTF; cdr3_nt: TGCAGTGCTAGCGGAAGGACAGGGCCTTATTATGGCTACACCTTC
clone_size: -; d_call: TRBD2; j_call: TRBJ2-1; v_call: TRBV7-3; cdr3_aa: CASSSPGLAHNEQFF; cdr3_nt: TGTGCCAGCAGCTCCCCGGGACTAGCTCATAATGAGCAGTTCTTC
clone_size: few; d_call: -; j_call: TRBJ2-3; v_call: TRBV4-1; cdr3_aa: CASSQTLLAPDTQYF; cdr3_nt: TGCGCCAGCAGCCAAACTCTTCTAGCACCGGATACGCAGTATTTT
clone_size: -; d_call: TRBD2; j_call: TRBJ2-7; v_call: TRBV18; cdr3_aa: CASSPTSGSGPYEQYF; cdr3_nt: TGTGCCAGCTCACCGACTAGCGGGAGCGGTCCCTACGAGCAGTACTTC
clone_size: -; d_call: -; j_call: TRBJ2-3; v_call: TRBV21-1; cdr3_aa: CASSKNSGDTDTQYF; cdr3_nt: TGTGCCAGCAGCAAGAATAGCGGGGACACAGATACGCAGTATTTT
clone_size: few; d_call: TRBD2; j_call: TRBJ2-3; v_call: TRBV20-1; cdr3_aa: CSAGLAGATDTQYF; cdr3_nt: TGCAGTGCTGGCCTAGCGGGAGCCACAGATACGCAGTATTTT
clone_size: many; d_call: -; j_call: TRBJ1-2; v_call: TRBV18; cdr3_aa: CASSPRDRINYGYTF; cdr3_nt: TGTGCCAGCTCACCACGTGACAGGATTAACTATGGCTACACCTTC
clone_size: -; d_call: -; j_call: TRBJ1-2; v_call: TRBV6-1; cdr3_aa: CASSESPQRDIF; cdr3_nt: TGTGCCAGCAGTGAAAGCCCCCAAAGGGACATATTC
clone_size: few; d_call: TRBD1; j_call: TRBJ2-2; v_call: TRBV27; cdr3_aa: CASSSWTGEGAGELFF; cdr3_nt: TGTGCCAGCAGTTCCTGGACAGGGGAAGGCGCCGGGGAGCTGTTTTTT
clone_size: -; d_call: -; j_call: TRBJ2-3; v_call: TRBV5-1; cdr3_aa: CASSLLRGGDTQYF; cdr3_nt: TGCGCCAGCAGCTTGTTGAGGGGAGGAGATACGCAGTATTTT
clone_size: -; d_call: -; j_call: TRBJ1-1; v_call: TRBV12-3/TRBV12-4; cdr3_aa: CASSLRQEATEAFF; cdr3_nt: TGTGCCAGCAGTCTTCGACAGGAGGCCACTGAAGCTTTCTTT
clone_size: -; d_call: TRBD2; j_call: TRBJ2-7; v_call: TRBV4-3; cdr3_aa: CASSRREGHYEQYF; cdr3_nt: TGCGCCAGCAGCCGCCGGGAGGGCCACTACGAGCAGTACTTC